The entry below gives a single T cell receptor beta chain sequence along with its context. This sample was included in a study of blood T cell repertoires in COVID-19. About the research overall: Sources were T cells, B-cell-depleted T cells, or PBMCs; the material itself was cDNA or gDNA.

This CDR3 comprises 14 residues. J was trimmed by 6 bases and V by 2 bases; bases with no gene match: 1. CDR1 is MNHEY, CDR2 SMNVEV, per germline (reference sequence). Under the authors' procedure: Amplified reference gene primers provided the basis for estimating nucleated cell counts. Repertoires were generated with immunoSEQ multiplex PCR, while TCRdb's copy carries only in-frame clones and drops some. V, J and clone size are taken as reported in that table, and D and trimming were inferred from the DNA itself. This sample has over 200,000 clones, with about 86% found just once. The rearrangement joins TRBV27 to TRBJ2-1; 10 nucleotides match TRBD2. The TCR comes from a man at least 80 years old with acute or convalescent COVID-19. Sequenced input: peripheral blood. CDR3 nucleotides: TGTGCCAGCAGTTTAACTAGCGGGATCAATGAGCAGTTCTTC. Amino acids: CASSLTSGINEQFF.